This T cell receptor beta chain stems from a study of radiation and T cells in renal cell carcinoma. General observations from the study: No pretreatment tumor biopsies were available for baseline clonotypes.

This CDR3 is 12 amino acids long. The V gene's germline CDR1 is SGHVS and CDR2 FNYEAQ. Trimming cost V 5 bases and J 5 bases, with 9 bases left between them. Generated by immunoSEQ multiplex PCR, the TCRdb table keeps only in-frame clones and is missing some. Of 130,000 or so clones detected, roughly 90% appear once; the ten largest clones hold approximately 12%. To note about this clone: What it binds is unknown.

Time point meaning: baseline pretreatment blood. Treatment reported: 15 Gy SBRT to primary tumor, nephrectomy 4 weeks later. After SBRT, blood was collected at 2 and 4 weeks, plus baseline. Clear cell pathology was present in this patient's renal cell carcinoma. The chain joins TRBV7-6 to TRBJ2-5; the D is unclear. The source material was blood, sampled from a patient whose treatment included radiotherapy and nephrectomy. The TCR comes from a woman between 45 and 60 years old with renal cell carcinoma. CDR3 DNA sequence: TGTGCCAGCAGCCTCGGGCTTGAGACCCAGTACTTC. Translating gives CASSLGLETQYF.